This T cell receptor (beta chain) is drawn from a study of regulatory T cells in long-lasting Graves disease. Whole-study results and caveats: Persistent Graves' patients showed a TCR diversity that was lower than that of newly diagnosed ones. Whereas about a thousand public clonotypes were shared by new patients, persistent patients shared more, at over 2,500.

V lost 0 bases and J lost 2; bases outside the gene matches: 7. In germline, CDR1 is LGHNA, CDR2 YNFKEQ. The CDR3 extends over 17 amino acids. The authors built TCR beta libraries using iRepertoire HTBI primers and Arm-PCR of CDR3 regions. TCRdb called the multiplex PCR reads again in MiXCR, with one record for every CDR3 protein. The sample records around 400,000 distinct CDR3 sequences, 21% being singletons. Time point described: persistent/refractory GD, antithyroid drugs over 5 years with positive TRAb. PBMC-derived RNA was used for the TCR library. This clonotype was recorded a few times. What it recognizes is unknown.

The origin of this receptor is a female donor with Graves disease. The sample consisted of peripheral blood mononuclear cells (PBMCs), taken when the disease was refractory, from a patient treated with antithyroid drugs. The rearrangement links TRBV4-2 to TRBJ2-7; 10 nucleotides align to TRBD2. In DNA form, the CDR3 reads TGTGCCAGCAGCCAAGAAAGTAGGACTAGCGGTACCTACGAGCAGTACTTC. Residues: CASSQESRTSGTYEQYF.